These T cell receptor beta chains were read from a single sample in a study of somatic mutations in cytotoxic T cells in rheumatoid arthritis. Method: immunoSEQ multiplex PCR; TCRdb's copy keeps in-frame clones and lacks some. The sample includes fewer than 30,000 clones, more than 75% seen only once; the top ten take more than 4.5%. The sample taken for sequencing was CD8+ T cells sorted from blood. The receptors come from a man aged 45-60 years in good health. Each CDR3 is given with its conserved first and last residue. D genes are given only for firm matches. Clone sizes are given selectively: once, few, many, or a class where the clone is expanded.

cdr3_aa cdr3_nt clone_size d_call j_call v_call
CASSLRKDGGTEAFF TGTGCCAGCAGCTTACGGAAAGATGGAGGCACTGAAGCTTTCTTT NA NA TRBJ1-1 TRBV11-2
CASSLGHGGHMNTEAFF TGTGCCAGCAGCTTAGGACACGGGGGGCACATGAACACTGAAGCTTTCTTT NA NA TRBJ1-1 TRBV7-9
CASSGPGTRGYEQYF TGTGCCAGCAGTGGACCCGGGACTAGAGGGTACGAGCAGTACTTC NA TRBD2 TRBJ2-7 TRBV6-1
CASSGQGPGANVLTF TGCGCCAGCAGCGGACAGGGGCCTGGGGCCAACGTCCTGACTTTC NA TRBD1 TRBJ2-6 TRBV10-1
CASNSGLNLYNEQFF TGTGCCAGCAACAGCGGGTTGAACTTATACAATGAGCAGTTCTTC NA NA TRBJ2-1 TRBV7-9
CASSLGTGGLQPQHF TGTGCCAGCAGCTTAGGCACAGGGGGTCTTCAGCCCCAGCATTTT NA TRBD1 TRBJ1-5 TRBV7-9
CASSPERRFTDTQYF TGCGCCAGCAGCCCGGAGCGGAGATTCACAGATACGCAGTATTTT once NA TRBJ2-3 TRBV5-1
CAISKTGGLDTEAFF TGTGCCATCAGTAAGACAGGGGGCCTGGACACTGAAGCTTTCTTT NA TRBD1 TRBJ1-1 TRBV10-3
CASSQDSRGYINQPQHF TGTGCCAGCAGCCAAGATTCGCGGGGATATATCAATCAGCCCCAGCATTTT NA NA TRBJ1-5 TRBV4-2
CASSYSSWGTSGDYEQYF TGTGCCAGCAGTTATAGTTCTTGGGGGACTAGCGGAGACTACGAGCAGTACTTC medium-sized TRBD2 TRBJ2-7 TRBV27
CASSRGGDTQYF TGTGCCAGCAGTCGAGGGGGAGATACGCAGTATTTT NA NA TRBJ2-3 TRBV27
CASSEDRGGSYGYTF TGTGCCAGCAGCGAAGACAGGGGTGGGAGCTATGGCTACACCTTC NA TRBD1 TRBJ1-2 TRBV7-8
CASSPESGWDTQYF TGCGCCAGCAGCCCAGAATCCGGGTGGGATACGCAGTATTTT NA NA TRBJ2-3 TRBV5-1
CASSVGTAGGQYF TGTGCCAGCAGCGTCGGGACAGCCGGAGGGCAGTACTTC NA TRBD1 TRBJ2-7 TRBV6-5
CASSTTRNEQYF TGTGCCAGCAGCACGACTAGAAACGAGCAGTACTTC NA NA TRBJ2-7 TRBV13
CASSEATGGGTDTQYF TGTGCCAGCAGTGAGGCAACAGGGGGCGGCACAGATACGCAGTATTTT few TRBD1 TRBJ2-3 TRBV6-4
CASSLVDGDYEQYF TGTGCCAGTAGCCTGGTGGACGGGGACTACGAGCAGTACTTC NA NA TRBJ2-7 TRBV19
CASSYSGGALYNEQFF TGTGCCAGCAGTTACTCGGGGGGTGCGCTCTACAATGAGCAGTTCTTC NA NA TRBJ2-1 TRBV6-5
CASSDLPAPNRYGYTF TGTGCCAGCAGTGATCTACCGGCCCCCAATAGATATGGCTACACCTTC NA NA TRBJ1-2 TRBV6-1
CAIHPGTSGYNEQFF TGTGCCATCCATCCCGGGACTAGCGGTTACAATGAGCAGTTCTTC NA TRBD2 TRBJ2-1 TRBV27